The T cell receptor (beta chain) described here comes from a study of T cells in tuberculosis. The germline V gene has CDR1 MNHEY and CDR2 SVGAGI. The CDR3 is 15 residues long. With 5 bases clipped from V and 4 bases from J, the junction kept 5 bases outside the gene matches. Sorting used thawed, overnight-rested PBMC stained with anti-CD3, a viability dye and GMM-loaded CD1B tetramer. C32 glucose monomycolate from Rhodococcus equi was loaded onto the CD1B tetramers. The protocol was immunoSEQ multiplex PCR, while the TCRdb copy is restricted to in-frame clones and leaves out a portion. The repertoire holds 60,000 or so clones, with 80% to 85% as singletons.

The chain employs TRBV6-5 and TRBJ2-2; 9 bases are a match to TRBD1. The TCR sequence derives from an adult woman with latent tuberculosis. Sequenced input: CD1b-GMM tetramer-negative cells sorted from PBMCs. In nucleotides, the CDR3 is TGTGCCAGCAGTCGCCGGACAGGGGTCACCGGGGAGCTGTTTTTT. Translated, it gives CASSRRTGVTGELFF.